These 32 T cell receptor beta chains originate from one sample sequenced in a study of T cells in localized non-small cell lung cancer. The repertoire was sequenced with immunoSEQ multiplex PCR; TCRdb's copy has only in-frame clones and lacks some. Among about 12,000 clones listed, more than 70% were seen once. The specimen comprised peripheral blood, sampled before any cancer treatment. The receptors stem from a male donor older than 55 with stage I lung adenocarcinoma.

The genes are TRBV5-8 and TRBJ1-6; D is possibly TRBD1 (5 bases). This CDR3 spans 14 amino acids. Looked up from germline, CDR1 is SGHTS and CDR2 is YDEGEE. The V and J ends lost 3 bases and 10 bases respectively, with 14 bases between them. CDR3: CASSSQGRGSPLHF. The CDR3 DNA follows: TGTGCCAGCAGCTCCCAGGGTCGAGGGTCACCCCTCCACTTT. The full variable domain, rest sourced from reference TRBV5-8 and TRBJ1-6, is EAGVTQSPTHLIKTRGQQATLRCSPISGHTSVYWYQQALGLGLQFLLWYDEGEERNRGNFPPRFSGRQFPNYSSELNVNALELEDSALYLCASSSQGRGSPLHFGNGTRLTVT.

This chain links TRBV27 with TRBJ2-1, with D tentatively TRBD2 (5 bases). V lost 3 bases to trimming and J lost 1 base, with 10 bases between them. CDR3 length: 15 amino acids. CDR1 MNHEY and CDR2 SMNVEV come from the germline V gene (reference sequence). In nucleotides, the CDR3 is TGTGCCAGCAGTTTGGGAGCGCCGTCCTACAATGAGCAGTTCTTC. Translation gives CASSLGAPSYNEQFF.

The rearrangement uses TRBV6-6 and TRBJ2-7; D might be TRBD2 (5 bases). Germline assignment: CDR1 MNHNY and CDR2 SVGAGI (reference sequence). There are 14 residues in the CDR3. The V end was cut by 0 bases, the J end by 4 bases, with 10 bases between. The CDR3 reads CASSYSTRGYEQYF. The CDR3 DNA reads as TGTGCCAGCAGTTACTCGACACGAGGGTACGAGCAGTACTTC.

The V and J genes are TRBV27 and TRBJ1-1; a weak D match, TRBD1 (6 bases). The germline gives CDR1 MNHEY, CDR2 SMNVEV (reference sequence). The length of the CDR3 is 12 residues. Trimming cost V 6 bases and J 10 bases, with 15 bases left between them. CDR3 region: CASSRRGGSAFF. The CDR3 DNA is TGTGCCAGCAGCCGCAGGGGCGGTTCAGCTTTCTTT.

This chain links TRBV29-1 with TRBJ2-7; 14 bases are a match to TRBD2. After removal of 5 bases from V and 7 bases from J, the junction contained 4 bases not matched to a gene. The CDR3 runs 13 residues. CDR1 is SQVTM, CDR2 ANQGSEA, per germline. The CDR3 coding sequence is TGCAGCGTTCAGGGACTAGCGGGAGCTGAGCAGTACTTC. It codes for CSVQGLAGAEQYF.

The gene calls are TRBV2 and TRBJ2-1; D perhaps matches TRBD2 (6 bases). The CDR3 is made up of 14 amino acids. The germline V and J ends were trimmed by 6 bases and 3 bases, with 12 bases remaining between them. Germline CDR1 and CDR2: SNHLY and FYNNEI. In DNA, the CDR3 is TGTGCCAGCAGCGAGCCGGGAGTCTACAATGAGCAGTTCTTC. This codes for CASSEPGVYNEQFF. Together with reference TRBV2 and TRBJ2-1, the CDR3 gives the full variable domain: EPEVTQTPSHQVTQMGQEVILRCVPISNHLYFYWYRQILGQKVEFLVSFYNNEISEKSEIFDDQFSVERPDGSNFTLKIRSTKLEDSAMYFCASSEPGVYNEQFFGPGTRLTVL.

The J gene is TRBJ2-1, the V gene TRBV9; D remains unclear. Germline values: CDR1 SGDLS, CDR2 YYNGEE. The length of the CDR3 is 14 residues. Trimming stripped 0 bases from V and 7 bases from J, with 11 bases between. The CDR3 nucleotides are TGTGCCAGCAGCGTAGCTTACACAGCGAATGAGCAGTTCTTC. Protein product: CASSVAYTANEQFF.

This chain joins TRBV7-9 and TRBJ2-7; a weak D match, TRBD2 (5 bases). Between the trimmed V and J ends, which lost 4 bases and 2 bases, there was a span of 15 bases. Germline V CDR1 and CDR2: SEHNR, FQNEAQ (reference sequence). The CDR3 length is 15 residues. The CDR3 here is CASSSPLEEAYEQYF. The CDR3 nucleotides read TGTGCCAGCAGCTCCCCATTAGAGGAGGCCTACGAGCAGTACTTC. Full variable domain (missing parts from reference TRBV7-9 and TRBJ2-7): DTGVSQNPRHKITKRGQNVTFRCDPISEHNRLYWYRQTLGQGPEFLTYFQNEAQLEKSRLLSDRFSAERPKGSFSTLEIQRTEQGDSAMYLCASSSPLEEAYEQYFGPGTRLTVT.

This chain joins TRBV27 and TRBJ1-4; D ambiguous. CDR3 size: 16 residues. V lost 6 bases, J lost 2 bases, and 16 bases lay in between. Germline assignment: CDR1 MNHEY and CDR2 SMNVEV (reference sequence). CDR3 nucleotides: TGTGCCAGCAGAACCGAGGGAAGGGCGACTAATGAAAAACTGTTTTTT. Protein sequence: CASRTEGRATNEKLFF.

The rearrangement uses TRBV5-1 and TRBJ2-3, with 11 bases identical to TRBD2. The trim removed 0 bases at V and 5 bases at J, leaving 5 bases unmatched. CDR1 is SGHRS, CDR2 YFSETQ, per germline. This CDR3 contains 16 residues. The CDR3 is CASSLGLAGSVDTQYF. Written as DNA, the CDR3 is TGCGCCAGCAGCTTGGGACTAGCGGGATCGGTAGATACGCAGTATTTT.

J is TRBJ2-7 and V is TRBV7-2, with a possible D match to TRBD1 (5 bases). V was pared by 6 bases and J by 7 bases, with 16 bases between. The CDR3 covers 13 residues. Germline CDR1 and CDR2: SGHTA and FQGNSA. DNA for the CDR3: TGTGCCAGCAGACTTAGCAGGGTAGGGGAGCAGTACTTC. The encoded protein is CASRLSRVGEQYF.

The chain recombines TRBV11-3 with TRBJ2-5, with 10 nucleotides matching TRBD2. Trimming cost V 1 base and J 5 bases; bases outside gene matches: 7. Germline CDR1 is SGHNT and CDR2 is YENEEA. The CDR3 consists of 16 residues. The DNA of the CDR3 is TGTGCCAGCAGCTTAGGAGCTAGCGGGAGTCTTGAGACCCAGTACTTC. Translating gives CASSLGASGSLETQYF.

CDR3 in DNA: TGTGCCAGCAGTGAAGGGGGACGAAACAATGAGCAGTTCTTC. It is translated as CASSEGGRNNEQFF. The chain is built from TRBV6-4 and TRBJ2-1; D might be TRBD1 (6 bases). Germline V lookup: CDR1 MRHNA, CDR2 SNTAGT. With 3 bases removed from V and 5 bases from J, the gap between germline ends came to 11 bases. This CDR3 has 14 amino acids.

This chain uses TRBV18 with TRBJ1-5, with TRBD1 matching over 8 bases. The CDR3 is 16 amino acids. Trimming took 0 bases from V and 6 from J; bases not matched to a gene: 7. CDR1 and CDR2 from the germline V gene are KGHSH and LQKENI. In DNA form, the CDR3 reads TGTGCCAGCTCACCACCGGCTACAGGGGGGAGTCAGCCCCAGCATTTT. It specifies CASSPPATGGSQPQHF.

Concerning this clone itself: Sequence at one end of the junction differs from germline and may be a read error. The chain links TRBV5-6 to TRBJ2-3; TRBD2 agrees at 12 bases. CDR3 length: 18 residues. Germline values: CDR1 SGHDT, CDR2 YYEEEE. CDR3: CASSFPLRLAGDTATQYF. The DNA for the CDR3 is TGTGCCAGCAGCTTTCCCCTCCGACTAGCGGGAGATACAGCTACGCAGTATTTT.

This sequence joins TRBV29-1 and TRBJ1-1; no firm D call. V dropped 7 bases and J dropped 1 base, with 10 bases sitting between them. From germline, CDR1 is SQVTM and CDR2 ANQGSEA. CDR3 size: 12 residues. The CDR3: CSAYNWNTEAFF. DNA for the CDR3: TGCAGCGCTTACAACTGGAACACTGAAGCTTTCTTT.

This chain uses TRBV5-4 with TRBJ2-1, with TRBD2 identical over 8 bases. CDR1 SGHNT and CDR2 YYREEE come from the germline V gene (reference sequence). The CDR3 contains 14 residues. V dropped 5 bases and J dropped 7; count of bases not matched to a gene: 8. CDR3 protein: CASRQQREWNEQFF. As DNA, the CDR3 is TGTGCCAGCAGACAGCAGCGGGAGTGGAATGAGCAGTTCTTC. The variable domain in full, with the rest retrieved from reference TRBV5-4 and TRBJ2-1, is ETGVTQSPTHLIKTRGQQVTLRCSSQSGHNTVSWYQQALGQGPQFIFQYYREEENGRGNFPPRFSGLQFPNYSSELNVNALELDDSALYLCASRQQREWNEQFFGPGTRLTVL.

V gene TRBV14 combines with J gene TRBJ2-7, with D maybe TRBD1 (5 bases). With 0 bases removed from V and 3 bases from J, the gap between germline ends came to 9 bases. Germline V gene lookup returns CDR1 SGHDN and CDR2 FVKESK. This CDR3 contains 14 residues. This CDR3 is CASSQDLDSYEQYF. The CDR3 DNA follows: TGTGCCAGCAGCCAAGATCTCGACAGCTACGAGCAGTACTTC.

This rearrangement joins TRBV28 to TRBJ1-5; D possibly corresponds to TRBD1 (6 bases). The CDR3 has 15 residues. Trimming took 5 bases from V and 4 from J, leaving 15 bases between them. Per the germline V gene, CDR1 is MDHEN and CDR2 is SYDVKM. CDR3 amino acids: CASSRYRVGNQPQHF. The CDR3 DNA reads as TGTGCCAGCAGTCGATACAGGGTCGGTAATCAGCCCCAGCATTTT.

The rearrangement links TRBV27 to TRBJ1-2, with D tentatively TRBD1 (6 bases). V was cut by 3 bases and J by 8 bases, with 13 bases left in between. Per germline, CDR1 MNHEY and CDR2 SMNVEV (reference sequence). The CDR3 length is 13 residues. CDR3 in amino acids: CASSFGQGQGYTF. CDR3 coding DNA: TGTGCCAGCAGTTTTGGGCAGGGACAAGGCTACACCTTC.

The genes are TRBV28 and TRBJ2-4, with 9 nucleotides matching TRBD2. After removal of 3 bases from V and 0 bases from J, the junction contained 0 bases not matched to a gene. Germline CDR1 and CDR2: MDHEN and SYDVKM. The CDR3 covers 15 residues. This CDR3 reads CASSLRGGAKNIQYF. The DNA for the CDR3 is TGTGCCAGCAGTTTGCGGGGGGGAGCCAAAAACATTCAGTACTTC.

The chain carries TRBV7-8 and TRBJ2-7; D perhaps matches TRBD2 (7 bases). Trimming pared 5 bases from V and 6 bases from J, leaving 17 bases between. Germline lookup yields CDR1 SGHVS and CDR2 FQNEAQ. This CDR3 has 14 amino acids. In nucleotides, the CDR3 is TGTGCCAGCAGCCTAGGCGGGGGCCGTACCGAGCAGTACTTC. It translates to CASSLGGGRTEQYF.

This CDR3 reads CASSLLGAVVRQPQHF. CDR3 sequence (DNA): TGTGCCAGCAGCTTGCTCGGGGCGGTGGTGAGGCAGCCCCAGCATTTT. V gene TRBV5-8 combines with J gene TRBJ1-5; a weak D match, TRBD1 (5 bases). Trimming removed 1 base from V and 7 bases from J, with 18 bases in between. Germline V gives CDR1 SGHTS, CDR2 YDEGEE. The CDR3 has 16 residues.

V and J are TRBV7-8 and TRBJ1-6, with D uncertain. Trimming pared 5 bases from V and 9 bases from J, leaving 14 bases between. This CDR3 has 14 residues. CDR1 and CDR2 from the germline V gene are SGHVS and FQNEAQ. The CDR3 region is CASSPLWISSPLHF. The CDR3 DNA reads TGTGCCAGCAGCCCCCTATGGATTTCTTCACCCCTCCACTTT.

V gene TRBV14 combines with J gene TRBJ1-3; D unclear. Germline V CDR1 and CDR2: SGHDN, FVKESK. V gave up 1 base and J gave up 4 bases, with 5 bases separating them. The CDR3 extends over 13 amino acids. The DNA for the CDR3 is TGTGCCAGCAGCCAAGTACGCGGAAACACCATATATTTT. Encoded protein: CASSQVRGNTIYF.

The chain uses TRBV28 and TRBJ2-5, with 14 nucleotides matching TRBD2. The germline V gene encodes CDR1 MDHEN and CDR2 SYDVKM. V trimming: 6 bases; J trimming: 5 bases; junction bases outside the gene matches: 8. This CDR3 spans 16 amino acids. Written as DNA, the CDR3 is TGTGCCAGCAGCCTGGGACTAGCGGGGGCTATTGAGACCCAGTACTTC. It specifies CASSLGLAGAIETQYF.

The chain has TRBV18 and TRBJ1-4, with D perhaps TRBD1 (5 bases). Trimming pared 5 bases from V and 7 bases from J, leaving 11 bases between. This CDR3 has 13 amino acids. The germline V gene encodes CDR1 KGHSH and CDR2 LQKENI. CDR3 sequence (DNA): TGTGCCAGCTCAGCGGGGGTCGGTGAAAAACTGTTTTTT. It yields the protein CASSAGVGEKLFF.

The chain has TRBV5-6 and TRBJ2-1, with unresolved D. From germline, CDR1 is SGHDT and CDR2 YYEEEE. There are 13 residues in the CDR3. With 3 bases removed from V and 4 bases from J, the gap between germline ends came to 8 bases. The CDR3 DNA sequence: TGTGCCAGCAGCTCCCCCCCGTACAATGAGCAGTTCTTC. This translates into CASSSPPYNEQFF.

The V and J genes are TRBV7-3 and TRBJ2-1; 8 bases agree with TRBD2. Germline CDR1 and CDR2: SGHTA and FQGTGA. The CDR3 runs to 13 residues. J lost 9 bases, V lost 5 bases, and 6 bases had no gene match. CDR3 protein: CASSAQRGIEQFF. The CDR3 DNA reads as TGTGCCAGCAGCGCACAGCGGGGGATTGAGCAGTTCTTC.

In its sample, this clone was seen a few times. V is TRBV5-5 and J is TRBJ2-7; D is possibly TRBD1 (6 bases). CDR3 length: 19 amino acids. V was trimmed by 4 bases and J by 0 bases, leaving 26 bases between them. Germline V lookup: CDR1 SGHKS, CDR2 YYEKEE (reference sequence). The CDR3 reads CASSLSWTVLGRSSYEQYF. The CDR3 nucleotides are TGTGCCAGCAGCCTATCGTGGACAGTGCTCGGTAGGTCCTCCTACGAGCAGTACTTC.

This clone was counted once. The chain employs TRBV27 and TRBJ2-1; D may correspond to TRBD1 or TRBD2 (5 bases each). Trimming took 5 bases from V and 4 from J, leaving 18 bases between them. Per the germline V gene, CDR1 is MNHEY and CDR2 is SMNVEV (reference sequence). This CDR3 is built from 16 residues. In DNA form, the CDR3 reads TGTGCCAGCAGTCACCAGGGAGTTCGGGGTTACAATGAGCAGTTCTTC. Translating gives CASSHQGVRGYNEQFF.

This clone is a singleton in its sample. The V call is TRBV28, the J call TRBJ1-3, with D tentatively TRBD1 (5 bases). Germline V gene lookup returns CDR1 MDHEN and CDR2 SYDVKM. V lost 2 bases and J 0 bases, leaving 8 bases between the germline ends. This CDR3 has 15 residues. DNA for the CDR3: TGTGCCAGCAGTTTAGCCAGGGCCTCTGGAAACACCATATATTTT. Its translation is CASSLARASGNTIYF.